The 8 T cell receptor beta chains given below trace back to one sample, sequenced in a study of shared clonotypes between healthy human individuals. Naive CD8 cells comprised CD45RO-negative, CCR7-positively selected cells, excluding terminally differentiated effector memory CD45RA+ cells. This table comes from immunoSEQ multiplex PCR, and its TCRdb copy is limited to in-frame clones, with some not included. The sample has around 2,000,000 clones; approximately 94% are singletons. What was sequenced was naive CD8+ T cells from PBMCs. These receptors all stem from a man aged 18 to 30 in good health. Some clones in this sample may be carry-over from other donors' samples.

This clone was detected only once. CDR3 sequence reads: CASSSSLASETQYF. CDR3 sequence (DNA): TGTGCCAGCAGCTCTTCACTAGCTTCCGAGACCCAGTACTTC. The genes are TRBV11-2 and TRBJ2-5, with D perhaps matching TRBD2 (6 bases). The CDR3 extends over 14 amino acids. V was shortened by 4 bases and J by 5 bases, with 14 bases between the two germline ends. The germline V gene has CDR1 SGHAT and CDR2 FQNNGV.

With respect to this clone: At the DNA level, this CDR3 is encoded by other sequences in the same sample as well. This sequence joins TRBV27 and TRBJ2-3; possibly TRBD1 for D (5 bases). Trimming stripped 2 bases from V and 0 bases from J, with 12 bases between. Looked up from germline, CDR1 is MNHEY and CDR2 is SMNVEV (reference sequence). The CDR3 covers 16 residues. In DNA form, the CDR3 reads TGTGCCAGCAGTTTAGGGCCTGGGGCGAGCACAGATACGCAGTATTTT. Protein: CASSLGPGASTDTQYF.

As DNA, the CDR3 is TGCGCCAGCAGCCAAGTCCAAAGCGGGAGGGTCCTTGGCTACAATGAGCAGTTCTTC. Protein sequence: CASSQVQSGRVLGYNEQFF. V usage is TRBV4-1 and J usage is TRBJ2-1; 10 bases agree with TRBD2. Unmatched junction bases numbered 12, after V lost 1 base and J lost 3 bases. This CDR3 is built from 19 residues. Germline assignment: CDR1 MGHRA and CDR2 YSYEKL.

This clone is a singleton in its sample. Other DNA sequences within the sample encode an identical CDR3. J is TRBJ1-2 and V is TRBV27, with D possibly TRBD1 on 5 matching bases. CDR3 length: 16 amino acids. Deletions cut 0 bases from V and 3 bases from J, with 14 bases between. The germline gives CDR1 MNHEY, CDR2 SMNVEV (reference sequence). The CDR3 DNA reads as TGTGCCAGCAGTTTATCCTCGGGGGAATGGGACTATGGCTACACCTTC. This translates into CASSLSSGEWDYGYTF.

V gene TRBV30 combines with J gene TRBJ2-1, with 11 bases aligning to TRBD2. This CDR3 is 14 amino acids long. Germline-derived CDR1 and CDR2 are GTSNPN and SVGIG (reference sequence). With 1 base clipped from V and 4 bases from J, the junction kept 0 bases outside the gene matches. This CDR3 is CAWSGTSGYNEQFF. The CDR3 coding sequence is TGTGCCTGGAGTGGGACTAGCGGGTACAATGAGCAGTTCTTC.

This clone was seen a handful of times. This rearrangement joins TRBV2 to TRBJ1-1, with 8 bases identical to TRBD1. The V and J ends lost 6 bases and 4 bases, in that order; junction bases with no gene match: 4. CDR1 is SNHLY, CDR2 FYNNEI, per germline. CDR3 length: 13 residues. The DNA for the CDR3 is TGTGCCAGCAGAGGACAGGGCAGCACTGAAGCTTTCTTT. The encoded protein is CASRGQGSTEAFF.

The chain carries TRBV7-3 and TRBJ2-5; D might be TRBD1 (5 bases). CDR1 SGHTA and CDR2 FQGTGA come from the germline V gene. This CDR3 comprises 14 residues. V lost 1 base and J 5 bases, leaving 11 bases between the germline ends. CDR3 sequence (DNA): TGTGCCAGCAGCTTAAGTCCCGCAGGGGAGACCCAGTACTTC. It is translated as CASSLSPAGETQYF.

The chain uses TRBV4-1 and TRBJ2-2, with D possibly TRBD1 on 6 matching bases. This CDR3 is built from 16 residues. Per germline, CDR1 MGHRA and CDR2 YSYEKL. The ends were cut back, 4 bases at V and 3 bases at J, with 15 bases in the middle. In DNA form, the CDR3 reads TGCGCCAGCAGCCGACCACAGGGATTGGACACCGGGGAGCTGTTTTTT. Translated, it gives CASSRPQGLDTGELFF.